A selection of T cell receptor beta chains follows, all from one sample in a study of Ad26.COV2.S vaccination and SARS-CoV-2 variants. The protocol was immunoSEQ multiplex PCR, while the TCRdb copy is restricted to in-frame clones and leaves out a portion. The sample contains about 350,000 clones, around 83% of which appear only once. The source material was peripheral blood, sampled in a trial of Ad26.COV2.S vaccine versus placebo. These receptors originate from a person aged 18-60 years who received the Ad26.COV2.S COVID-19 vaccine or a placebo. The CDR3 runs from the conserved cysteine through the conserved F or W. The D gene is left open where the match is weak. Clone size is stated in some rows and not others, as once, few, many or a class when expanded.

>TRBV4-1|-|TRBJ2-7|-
CASSQGLQDVYEQYF
TGCGCCAGCAGCCAAGGCCTACAGGACGTCTACGAGCAGTACTTC
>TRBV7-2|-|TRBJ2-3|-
CASSFQALADTQYF
TGTGCCAGCAGCTTCCAGGCTTTGGCAGATACGCAGTATTTT
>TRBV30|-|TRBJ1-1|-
CAWSEVKGNTEAFF
TGTGCCTGGAGTGAAGTGAAAGGGAACACTGAAGCTTTCTTT
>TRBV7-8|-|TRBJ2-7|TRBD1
CASSLRQGGAYEQYF
TGTGCCAGCAGCCTCCGACAGGGGGGCGCGTACGAGCAGTACTTC
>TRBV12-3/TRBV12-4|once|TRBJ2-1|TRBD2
CASIHSGYNEQFF
TGTGCCAGCATCCATAGCGGGTACAATGAGCAGTTCTTC
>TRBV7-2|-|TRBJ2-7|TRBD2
CASSLFGTISYEQYF
TGTGCCAGCAGCTTATTCGGGACTATCTCCTACGAGCAGTACTTC
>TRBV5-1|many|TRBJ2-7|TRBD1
CASSLVGTGGYEQYF
TGCGCCAGCAGCTTGGTCGGGACAGGGGGATACGAGCAGTACTTC
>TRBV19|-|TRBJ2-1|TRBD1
CASSKDRVPFF
TGTGCCAGTAGTAAGGACAGGGTGCCGTTCTTC
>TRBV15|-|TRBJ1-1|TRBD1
CATSRSSGTGPTEAFF
TGTGCCACCAGCAGAAGCTCCGGGACAGGGCCCACTGAAGCTTTCTTT
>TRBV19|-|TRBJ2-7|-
CASSIVPTYEQYF
TGTGCCAGTAGTATAGTACCAACCTACGAGCAGTACTTC
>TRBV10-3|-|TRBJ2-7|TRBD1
CAISIDRASYEQYF
TGTGCCATCAGCATAGACAGGGCTTCCTACGAGCAGTACTTC
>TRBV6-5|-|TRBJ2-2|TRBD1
CASRWTGEAGELFF
TGTGCCAGCAGATGGACAGGGGAAGCCGGGGAGCTGTTTTTT